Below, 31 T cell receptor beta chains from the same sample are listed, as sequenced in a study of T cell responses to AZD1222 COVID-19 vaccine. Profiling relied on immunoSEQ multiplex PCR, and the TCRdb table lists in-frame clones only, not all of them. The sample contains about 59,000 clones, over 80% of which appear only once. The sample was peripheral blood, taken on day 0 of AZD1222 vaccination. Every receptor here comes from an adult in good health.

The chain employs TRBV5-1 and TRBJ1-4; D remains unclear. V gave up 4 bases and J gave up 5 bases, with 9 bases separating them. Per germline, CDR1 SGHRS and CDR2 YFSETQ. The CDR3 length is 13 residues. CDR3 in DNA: TGCGCCAGCAGCCTAGGAATCAATGAAAAACTGTTTTTT. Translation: CASSLGINEKLFF.

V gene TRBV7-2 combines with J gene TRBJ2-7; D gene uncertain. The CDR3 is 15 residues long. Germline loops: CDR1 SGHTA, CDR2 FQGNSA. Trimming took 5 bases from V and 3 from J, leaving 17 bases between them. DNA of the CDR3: TGTGCCAGCAGCCCGGAGCAGCTCAGCAACTACGAGCAGTACTTC. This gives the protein CASSPEQLSNYEQYF. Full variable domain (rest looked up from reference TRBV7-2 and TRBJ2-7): GAGVSQSPSNKVTEKGKDVELRCDPISGHTALYWYRQSLGQGLEFLIYFQGNSAPDKSGLPSDRFSAERTGGSVSTLTIQRTQQEDSAVYLCASSPEQLSNYEQYFGPGTRLTVT.

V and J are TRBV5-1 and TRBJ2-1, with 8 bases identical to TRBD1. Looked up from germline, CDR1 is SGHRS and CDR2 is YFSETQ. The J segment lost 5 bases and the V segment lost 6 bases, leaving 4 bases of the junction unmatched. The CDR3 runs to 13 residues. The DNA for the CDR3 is TGCGCCAGCACAAGGGACAGGCACAATGAGCAGTTCTTC. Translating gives CASTRDRHNEQFF.

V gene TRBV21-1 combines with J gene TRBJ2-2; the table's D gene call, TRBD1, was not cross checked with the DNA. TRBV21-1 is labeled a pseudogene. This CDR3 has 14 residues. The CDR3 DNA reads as TGTGCCACCAAAGACGACAGGTCCACCGGGGAGCTGTTTTTT. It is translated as CATKDDRSTGELFF.

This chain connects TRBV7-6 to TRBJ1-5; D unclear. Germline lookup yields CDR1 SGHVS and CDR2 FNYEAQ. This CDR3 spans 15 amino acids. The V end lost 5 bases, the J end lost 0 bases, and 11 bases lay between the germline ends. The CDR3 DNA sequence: TGTGCCAGCAGCCAAGAGGCCTATAGCAATCAGCCCCAGCATTTT. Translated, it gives CASSQEAYSNQPQHF.

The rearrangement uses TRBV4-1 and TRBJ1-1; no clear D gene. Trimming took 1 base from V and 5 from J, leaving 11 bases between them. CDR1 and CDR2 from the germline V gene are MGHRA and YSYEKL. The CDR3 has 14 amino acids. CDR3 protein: CASSQVLGITEAFF. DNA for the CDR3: TGCGCCAGCAGCCAAGTACTGGGGATAACTGAAGCTTTCTTT.

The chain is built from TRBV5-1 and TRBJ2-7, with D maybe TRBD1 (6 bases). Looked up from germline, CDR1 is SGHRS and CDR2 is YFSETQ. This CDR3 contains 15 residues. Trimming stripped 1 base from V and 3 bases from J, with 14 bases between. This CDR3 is CASSLIPGQYYEQYF. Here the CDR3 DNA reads TGCGCCAGCAGCTTGATTCCGGGACAATACTACGAGCAGTACTTC.

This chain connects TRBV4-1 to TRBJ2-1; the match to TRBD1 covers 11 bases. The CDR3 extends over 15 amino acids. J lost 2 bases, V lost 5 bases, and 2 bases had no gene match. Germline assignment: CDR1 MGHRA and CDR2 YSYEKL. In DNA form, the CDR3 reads TGCGCCAGCAGCGGGGGACAGGGGGCCTACAATGAGCAGTTCTTC. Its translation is CASSGGQGAYNEQFF.

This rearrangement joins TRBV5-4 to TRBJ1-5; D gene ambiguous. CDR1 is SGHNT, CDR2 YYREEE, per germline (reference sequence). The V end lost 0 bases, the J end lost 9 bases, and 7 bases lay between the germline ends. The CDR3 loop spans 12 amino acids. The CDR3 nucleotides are TGTGCCAGCAGCTTGGGGATGGGGCCCCAGCATTTT. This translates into CASSLGMGPQHF. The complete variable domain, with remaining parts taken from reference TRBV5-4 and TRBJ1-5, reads ETGVTQSPTHLIKTRGQQVTLRCSSQSGHNTVSWYQQALGQGPQFIFQYYREEENGRGNFPPRFSGLQFPNYSSELNVNALELDDSALYLCASSLGMGPQHFGDGTRLSIL.

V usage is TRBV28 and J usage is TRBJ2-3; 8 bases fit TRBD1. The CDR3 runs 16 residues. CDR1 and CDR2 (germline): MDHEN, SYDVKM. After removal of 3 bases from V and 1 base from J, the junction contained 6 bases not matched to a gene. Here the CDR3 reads CASSLDRAGGTDTQYF. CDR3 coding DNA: TGTGCCAGCAGTTTGGACAGGGCCGGAGGCACAGATACGCAGTATTTT.

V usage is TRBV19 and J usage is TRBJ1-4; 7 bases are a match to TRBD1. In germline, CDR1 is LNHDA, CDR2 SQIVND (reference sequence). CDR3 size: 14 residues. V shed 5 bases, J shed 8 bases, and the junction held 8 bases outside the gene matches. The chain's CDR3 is CASSSIDREEKLFF. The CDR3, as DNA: TGTGCCAGTAGTTCTATCGACAGGGAGGAAAAACTGTTTTTT.

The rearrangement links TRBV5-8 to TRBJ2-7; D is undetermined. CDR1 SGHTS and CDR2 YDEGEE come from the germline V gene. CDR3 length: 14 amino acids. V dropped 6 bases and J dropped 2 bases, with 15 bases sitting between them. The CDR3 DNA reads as TGTGCCAGCACTCCCCGGGTAGGGACCTACGAGCAGTACTTC. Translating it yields CASTPRVGTYEQYF. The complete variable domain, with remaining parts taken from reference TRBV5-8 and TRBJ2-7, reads EAGVTQSPTHLIKTRGQQATLRCSPISGHTSVYWYQQALGLGLQFLLWYDEGEERNRGNFPPRFSGRQFPNYSSELNVNALELEDSALYLCASTPRVGTYEQYFGPGTRLTVT.

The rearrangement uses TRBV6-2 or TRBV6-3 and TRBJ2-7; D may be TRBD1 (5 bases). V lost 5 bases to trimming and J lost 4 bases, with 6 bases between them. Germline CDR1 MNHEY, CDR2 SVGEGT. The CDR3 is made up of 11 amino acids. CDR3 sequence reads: CASSRGYEQYF. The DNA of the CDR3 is TGTGCCAGCAGTAGGGGTTACGAGCAGTACTTC.

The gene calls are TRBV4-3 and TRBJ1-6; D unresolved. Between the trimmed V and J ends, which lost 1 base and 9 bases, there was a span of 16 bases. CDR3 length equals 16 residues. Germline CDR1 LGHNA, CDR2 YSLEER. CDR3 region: CASSQAGEKMRSPLHF. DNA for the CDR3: TGCGCCAGCAGCCAAGCCGGGGAGAAGATGCGTTCACCCCTCCACTTT.

DNA of the CDR3: TGTGCCAGCAGCCGCCTCGTGGGGGAGCTGTTTTTT. Translating it yields CASSRLVGELFF. The chain uses TRBV3-1 (or the pseudogene TRBV3-2) and TRBJ2-2; the D is unclear. The CDR3 spans 12 residues. V was cut by 4 bases and J by 8 bases, with 8 bases left in between. Germline CDR1 LGHDT, CDR2 YNNKEL (reference sequence).

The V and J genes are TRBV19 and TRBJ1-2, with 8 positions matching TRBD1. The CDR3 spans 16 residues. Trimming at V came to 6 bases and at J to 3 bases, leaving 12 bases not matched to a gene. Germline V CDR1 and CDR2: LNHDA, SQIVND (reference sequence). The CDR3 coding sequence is TGTGCCAGTAGCAGCCAGGGGGCCGGGGGAGACTATGGCTACACCTTC. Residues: CASSSQGAGGDYGYTF.

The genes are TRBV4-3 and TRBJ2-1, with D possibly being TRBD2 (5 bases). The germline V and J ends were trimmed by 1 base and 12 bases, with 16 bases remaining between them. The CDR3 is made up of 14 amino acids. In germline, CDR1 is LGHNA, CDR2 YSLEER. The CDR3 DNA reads TGCGCCAGCAGCCAAGTGGTGGACTTTCCTGTGCAGTTCTTC. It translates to CASSQVVDFPVQFF.

The CDR3 sequence is CASSLVMWAEGGRMEAFF. The CDR3 DNA is TGTGCCAGCAGCTTAGTTATGTGGGCCGAGGGAGGGAGAATGGAAGCTTTCTTT. J is TRBJ1-1 and V is TRBV7-2; D ambiguous. Germline V gene lookup returns CDR1 SGHTA and CDR2 FQGNSA. V was pared by 1 base and J by 8 bases, with 26 bases between. This CDR3 has 18 residues.

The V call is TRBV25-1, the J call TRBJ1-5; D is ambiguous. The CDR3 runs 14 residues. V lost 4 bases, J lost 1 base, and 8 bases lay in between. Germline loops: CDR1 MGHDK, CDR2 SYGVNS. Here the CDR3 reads CASSARISNQPQHF. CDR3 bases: TGTGCCAGCAGTGCAAGGATAAGCAATCAGCCCCAGCATTTT.

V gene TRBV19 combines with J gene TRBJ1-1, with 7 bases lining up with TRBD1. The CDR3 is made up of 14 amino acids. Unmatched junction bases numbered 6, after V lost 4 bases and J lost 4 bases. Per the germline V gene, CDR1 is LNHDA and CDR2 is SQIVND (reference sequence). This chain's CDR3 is CASSRGTEGTEAFF. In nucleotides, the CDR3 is TGTGCCAGTAGTAGGGGGACAGAGGGCACTGAAGCTTTCTTT.

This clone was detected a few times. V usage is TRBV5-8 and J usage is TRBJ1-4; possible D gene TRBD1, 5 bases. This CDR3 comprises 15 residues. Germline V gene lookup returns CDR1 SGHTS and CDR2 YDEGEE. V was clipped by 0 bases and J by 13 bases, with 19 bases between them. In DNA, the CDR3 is TGTGCCAGCAGCTTGGATACAGGATATCAGATCGGACTGTTTTTT. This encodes CASSLDTGYQIGLFF.

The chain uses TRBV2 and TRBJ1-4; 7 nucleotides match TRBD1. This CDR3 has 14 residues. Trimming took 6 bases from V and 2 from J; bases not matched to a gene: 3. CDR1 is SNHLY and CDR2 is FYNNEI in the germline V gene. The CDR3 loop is CASSPGQTNEKLFF. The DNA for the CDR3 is TGTGCCAGCAGCCCGGGACAGACTAATGAAAAACTGTTTTTT.

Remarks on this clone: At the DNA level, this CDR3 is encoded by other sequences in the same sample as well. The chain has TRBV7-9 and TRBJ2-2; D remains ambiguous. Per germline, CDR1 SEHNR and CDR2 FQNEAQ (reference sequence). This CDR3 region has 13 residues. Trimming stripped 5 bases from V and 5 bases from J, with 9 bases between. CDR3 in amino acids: CASSPNWTGELFF. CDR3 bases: TGTGCCAGCAGCCCGAATTGGACCGGGGAGCTGTTTTTT.

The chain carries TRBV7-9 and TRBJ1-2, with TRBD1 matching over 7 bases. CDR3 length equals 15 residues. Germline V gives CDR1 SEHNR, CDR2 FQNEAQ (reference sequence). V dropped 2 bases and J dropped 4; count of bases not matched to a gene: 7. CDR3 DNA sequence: TGTGCCAGCAGCTTAATCTCGGGACAGCCCTATGGCTACACCTTC. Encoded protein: CASSLISGQPYGYTF.

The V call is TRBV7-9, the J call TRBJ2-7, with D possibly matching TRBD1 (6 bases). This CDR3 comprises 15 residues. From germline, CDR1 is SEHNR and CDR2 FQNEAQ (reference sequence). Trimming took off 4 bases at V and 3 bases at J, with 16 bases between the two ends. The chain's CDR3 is CASSSGQILNYEQYF. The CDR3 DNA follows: TGTGCCAGCAGCTCCGGACAGATCCTGAACTACGAGCAGTACTTC.

The CDR3 coding sequence is TGTGCCAGCAGCCTAGGCTCGTACACCGGGGAGCTGTTTTTT. Its protein is CASSLGSYTGELFF. The V call is TRBV11-2, the J call TRBJ2-2; no definite D call. V lost 5 bases to trimming and J lost 3 bases, with 10 bases between them. Germline CDR1 is SGHAT and CDR2 is FQNNGV. The CDR3 runs 14 residues.

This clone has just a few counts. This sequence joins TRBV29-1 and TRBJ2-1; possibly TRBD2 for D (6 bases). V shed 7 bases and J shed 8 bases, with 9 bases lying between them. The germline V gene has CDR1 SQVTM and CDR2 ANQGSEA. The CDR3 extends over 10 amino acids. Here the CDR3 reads CSGLVDEQFF. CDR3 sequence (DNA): TGCAGCGGACTAGTTGATGAGCAGTTCTTC.

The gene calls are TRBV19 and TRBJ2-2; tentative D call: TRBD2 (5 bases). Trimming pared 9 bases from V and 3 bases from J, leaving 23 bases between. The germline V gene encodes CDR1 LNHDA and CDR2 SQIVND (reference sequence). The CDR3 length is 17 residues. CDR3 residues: CASRSYGLPSDTGELFF. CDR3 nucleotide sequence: TGTGCCAGCCGGAGCTACGGACTCCCGAGTGACACCGGGGAGCTGTTTTTT.

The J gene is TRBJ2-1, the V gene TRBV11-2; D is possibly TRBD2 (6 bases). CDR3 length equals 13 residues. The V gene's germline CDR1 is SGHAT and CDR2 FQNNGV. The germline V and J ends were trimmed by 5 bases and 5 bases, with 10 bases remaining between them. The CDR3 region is CASSQERDNEQFF. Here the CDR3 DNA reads TGTGCCAGCAGCCAAGAGCGGGACAATGAGCAGTTCTTC.

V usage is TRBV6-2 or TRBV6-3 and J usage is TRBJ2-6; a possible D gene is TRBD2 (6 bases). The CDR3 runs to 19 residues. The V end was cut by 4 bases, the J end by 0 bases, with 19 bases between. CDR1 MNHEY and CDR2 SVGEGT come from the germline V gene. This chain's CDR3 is CASSWGEGYPISGANVLTF. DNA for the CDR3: TGTGCCAGCAGTTGGGGGGAAGGCTACCCCATCTCTGGGGCCAACGTCCTGACTTTC.

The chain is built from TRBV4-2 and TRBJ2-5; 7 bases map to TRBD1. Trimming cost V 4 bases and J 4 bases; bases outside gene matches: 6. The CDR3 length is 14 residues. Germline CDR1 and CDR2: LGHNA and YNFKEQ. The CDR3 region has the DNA TGTGCCAGCAGCCGTACAGGGGACCCAGAGACCCAGTACTTC. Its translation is CASSRTGDPETQYF.